Presented here are 26 T cell receptor beta chains from one specimen sequenced in a study of T cell responses to AZD1222 COVID-19 vaccine. Sequencing was performed with immunoSEQ multiplex PCR; in TCRdb, only in-frame clones are kept and a portion is missing. The sample has some 55,000 clones, 70% to 90% seen once. Here the sequenced sample was peripheral blood, taken on day 0 of AZD1222 vaccination. The receptors originated from an adult in good health.

This CDR3 reads CASSLIGPGELFF. Here the CDR3 DNA reads TGTGCCAGCAGCTTGATAGGTCCCGGGGAGCTGTTTTTT. The chain has TRBV7-3 and TRBJ2-2; D call uncertain. The CDR3 totals 13 residues. V gave up 3 bases and J gave up 6 bases, with 8 bases separating them. Per germline, CDR1 SGHTA and CDR2 FQGTGA. Full variable domain (remainder filled in from reference TRBV7-3 and TRBJ2-2): GAGVSQTPSNKVTEKGKYVELRCDPISGHTALYWYRQSLGQGPEFLIYFQGTGAADDSGLPNDRFFAVRPEGSVSTLKIQRTERGDSAVYLCASSLIGPGELFFGEGSRLTVL.

The V call is TRBV7-8, the J call TRBJ2-7, with D possibly TRBD2 on 6 matching bases. Germline V gene sequence: CDR1 SGHVS, CDR2 FQNEAQ. The CDR3 runs 16 residues. V lost 4 bases to trimming and J lost 3 bases, with 19 bases between them. DNA of the CDR3: TGTGCCAGCAGCTCCTACTTTGGGACTTCACTCTACGAGCAGTACTTC. Its protein product is CASSSYFGTSLYEQYF.

This chain joins TRBV5-6 and TRBJ2-7, with 8 bases aligning to TRBD2. CDR3 length: 15 amino acids. J was trimmed by 5 bases and V by 4 bases; bases with no gene match: 11. Germline CDR1 SGHDT, CDR2 YYEEEE. CDR3 protein: CASSRELGTSHEQYF. CDR3 DNA sequence: TGTGCCAGCAGCCGAGAACTGGGGACTAGTCACGAGCAGTACTTC.

This chain joins TRBV10-2 and TRBJ2-5; D is unclear. The ends were cut back, 4 bases at V and 4 bases at J, with 10 bases in the middle. This CDR3 has 13 residues. Germline V gene data show CDR1 as WSHSY and CDR2 as SAAADI. CDR3 in DNA: TGCGCCAGCAGTGCGTGGGTCTCAGAGACCCAGTACTTC. Encoded protein: CASSAWVSETQYF.

The chain joins TRBV9 to TRBJ2-1; the match to TRBD2 covers 12 bases. The CDR3 length is 17 residues. Germline V gives CDR1 SGDLS, CDR2 YYNGEE. V was pared by 3 bases and J by 5 bases, with 9 bases of the junction left unmatched. CDR3 nucleotide sequence: TGTGCCAGCAGCGCTGGATCTAGCGGGAGGGCCGACAATGAGCAGTTCTTC. As protein: CASSAGSSGRADNEQFF.

The chain carries TRBV18 and TRBJ1-1; a weak D match, TRBD1 (6 bases). Per the germline V gene, CDR1 is KGHSH and CDR2 is LQKENI. This CDR3 has 17 amino acids. Trimming cost V 3 bases and J 1 base, with 18 bases left between them. The CDR3 region is CASSPRQALGRNTEAFF. In DNA, the CDR3 is TGTGCCAGCTCACCCCGACAGGCCTTAGGGAGGAACACTGAAGCTTTCTTT.

The CDR3 DNA reads as TGCGCCAGCAGCACTCTAGCGGGATGGGACACCGGGGAGCTGTTTTTT. It encodes CASSTLAGWDTGELFF. The chain uses TRBV5-1 and TRBJ2-2, with 9 bases that match TRBD2. Germline CDR1 and CDR2: SGHRS and YFSETQ. V lost 4 bases and J lost 3; bases outside the gene matches: 7. The length of the CDR3 is 16 residues.

The gene calls are TRBV11-2 and TRBJ1-4, with 7 bases identical to TRBD1. V was clipped by 3 bases and J by 0 bases; unmatched bases: 1. This CDR3 region has 15 residues. Germline V gene lookup returns CDR1 SGHAT and CDR2 FQNNGV. The CDR3 region is CASSFGQATNEKLFF. CDR3 bases: TGTGCCAGCAGCTTTGGACAGGCAACTAATGAAAAACTGTTTTTT.

The chain couples TRBV4-2 to TRBJ1-2; tentatively, D is TRBD1 (6 bases). Trimming left V 0 bases short and J 8 bases short, with 25 bases between. Per the germline V gene, CDR1 is LGHNA and CDR2 is YNFKEQ. This CDR3 region has 18 residues. CDR3 DNA sequence: TGTGCCAGCAGCCAAGAACTCAGGGGCCCTCTACGAGGAGGCGGCTACACCTTC. Translated: CASSQELRGPLRGGGYTF.

The V gene is TRBV7-3, the J gene TRBJ2-2; no definite D call. The length of the CDR3 is 12 residues. Trimming took off 5 bases at V and 5 bases at J, with 6 bases between the two ends. Germline V gene data show CDR1 as SGHTA and CDR2 as FQGTGA. This CDR3 is CASSALTGELFF. The CDR3 nucleotides read TGTGCCAGCAGCGCTCTAACCGGGGAGCTGTTTTTT.

This chain joins TRBV6-6 and TRBJ2-7; TRBD2 agrees at 8 bases. Germline V gives CDR1 MNHNY, CDR2 SVGAGI (reference sequence). The V gene end was trimmed by 6 bases and the J gene end by 6 bases; junction bases not matched to a gene: 7. This CDR3 contains 13 residues. CDR3 coding DNA: TGTGCCAGCAGGCCCCGACTAGCGTCCGAGCAGTACTTC. Translating it yields CASRPRLASEQYF.

The chain carries TRBV7-2 and TRBJ2-7; 9 bases are shared with TRBD2. Trimming took 3 bases from V and 3 from J; bases not matched to a gene: 6. CDR1 SGHTA and CDR2 FQGNSA come from the germline V gene. This CDR3 contains 15 residues. In DNA, the CDR3 is TGTGCCAGCAGCTTCGGCGGGAGGGCCTACTACGAGCAGTACTTC. This translates into CASSFGGRAYYEQYF.

The V call is TRBV30, the J call TRBJ1-3, with D possibly being TRBD1 (6 bases). V was cut by 2 bases and J by 5 bases, with 10 bases left in between. CDR3 size: 13 residues. Germline V CDR1 and CDR2: GTSNPN, SVGIG (reference sequence). Here the CDR3 reads CAWSSTGRNTIYF. DNA of the CDR3: TGTGCCTGGAGTAGCACAGGGCGAAACACCATATATTTT.

The chain combines TRBV7-8 with TRBJ2-5, with D unclear. The germline V gene encodes CDR1 SGHVS and CDR2 FQNEAQ. This CDR3 is built from 13 residues. Trimming left V 1 base short and J 2 bases short, with 5 bases between. CDR3: CASSLGLQETQYF. CDR3 bases: TGTGCCAGCAGCTTAGGATTGCAAGAGACCCAGTACTTC. Filled out from reference TRBV7-8 and TRBJ2-5, the complete variable domain reads GAGVSQSPRYKVAKRGQDVALRCDPISGHVSLFWYQQALGQGPEFLTYFQNEAQLDKSGLPSDRFFAERPEGSVSTLKIQRTQQEDSAVYLCASSLGLQETQYFGPGTRLLVL.

The chain has TRBV18 and TRBJ2-7, with 8 bases lining up with TRBD2. Germline CDR1 reads KGHSH; CDR2 reads LQKENI. J gave up 0 bases and V 6 bases, and 7 bases lay outside the gene matches. The CDR3 is 15 residues long. CDR3 loop: CASSHRLANSYEQYF. The CDR3 DNA sequence: TGTGCCAGCTCGCATCGACTAGCGAACTCCTACGAGCAGTACTTC.

V gene TRBV5-5 combines with J gene TRBJ1-1; D is unclear. The germline gives CDR1 SGHKS, CDR2 YYEKEE (reference sequence). The CDR3 totals 13 residues. V shed 4 bases and J shed 1 base, with 8 bases lying between them. The CDR3: CASSVYRNTEAFF. DNA for the CDR3: TGTGCCAGCAGCGTTTACAGGAACACTGAAGCTTTCTTT.

V and J are TRBV15 and TRBJ2-7; the D is unclear. This CDR3 is built from 16 residues. Germline CDR1 reads LNHNV; CDR2 reads YYDKDF (reference sequence). V was shortened by 0 bases and J by 2 bases, with 14 bases between the two germline ends. The CDR3 sequence: CATSRDRAGQAYEQYF. Written as DNA, the CDR3 is TGTGCCACCAGCAGAGATCGCGCTGGGCAAGCCTACGAGCAGTACTTC.

On this clone itself: The germline gene is not matched at one end of the junction; a read error may be the cause. This chain links TRBV5-8 with TRBJ2-7; the match to TRBD2 covers 7 bases. CDR1 and CDR2 from the germline V gene are SGHTS and YDEGEE. The CDR3 loop spans 16 amino acids. The CDR3 sequence is CASSRIREGRSHEQYF. CDR3 DNA sequence: TGTGCCAGCAGCCGAATAAGGGAGGGCCGCTCCCACGAGCAGTACTTC.

The J gene is TRBJ2-7, the V gene TRBV19; tentative D call: TRBD2 (6 bases). The germline V and J ends were trimmed by 2 bases and 0 bases, with 11 bases remaining between them. Germline loops: CDR1 LNHDA, CDR2 SQIVND (reference sequence). This CDR3 has 15 amino acids. The CDR3 DNA reads TGTGCCAGTAGTATAATAGCGGCTAGCTCCTACGAGCAGTACTTC. Amino acids: CASSIIAASSYEQYF.

CDR3 region: CASSRTSAKYNEQFF. In nucleotides, the CDR3 is TGTGCCAGCAGCCGCACTAGCGCAAAATACAATGAGCAGTTCTTC. The genes are TRBV7-2 and TRBJ2-1; TRBD2 agrees at 7 bases. Germline CDR1 SGHTA, CDR2 FQGNSA. The V gene end was trimmed by 5 bases and the J gene end by 4 bases; junction bases not matched to a gene: 8. The CDR3 covers 15 residues.

This chain connects TRBV5-4 to TRBJ1-1; D unclear. The CDR3 covers 17 residues. The ends were cut back, 3 bases at V and 0 bases at J, with 18 bases in the middle. Germline V gives CDR1 SGHNT, CDR2 YYREEE (reference sequence). The CDR3 loop is CASSSPKRGPLNTEAFF. CDR3 coding DNA: TGTGCCAGCAGCTCGCCTAAGCGGGGTCCATTGAACACTGAAGCTTTCTTT.

J is TRBJ2-1 and V is TRBV6-6; 10 positions match TRBD1. This CDR3 spans 16 amino acids. Germline values: CDR1 MNHNY, CDR2 SVGAGI (reference sequence). V lost 2 bases to trimming and J lost 5 bases; unmatched junction nucleotides: 6. The CDR3 protein is CASSYPGTGADNEQFF. In DNA form, the CDR3 reads TGTGCCAGCAGTTACCCCGGGACAGGGGCCGACAATGAGCAGTTCTTC.

The chain links TRBV5-8 to TRBJ2-1; D could derive from TRBD1 or TRBD2 (5 bases each). Germline V gene data show CDR1 as SGHTS and CDR2 as YDEGEE. CDR3 length: 13 residues. The ends were cut back, 6 bases at V and 6 bases at J, with 13 bases in the middle. CDR3 protein: CASTLGTSNEQFF. The DNA for the CDR3 is TGTGCCAGCACCCTCGGGACCTCCAATGAGCAGTTCTTC.

The chain carries TRBV5-1 and TRBJ2-1, with 7 nucleotides matching TRBD1. Looked up from germline, CDR1 is SGHRS and CDR2 is YFSETQ. The CDR3 extends over 14 amino acids. J was trimmed by 0 bases and V by 6 bases; bases with no gene match: 3. The CDR3 sequence: CASMDRSSYNEQFF. In DNA form, the CDR3 reads TGCGCCAGCATGGACAGGAGCTCCTACAATGAGCAGTTCTTC.

The chain couples TRBV18 to TRBJ1-4; 9 positions match TRBD1. The CDR3 has 15 residues. V shed 6 bases, J shed 7 bases, and the junction held 9 bases outside the gene matches. Germline CDR1 and CDR2: KGHSH and LQKENI. CDR3: CASSNSGTGSEKLFF. The CDR3 DNA reads as TGTGCCAGCTCGAATTCCGGGACAGGGAGTGAAAAACTGTTTTTT. The complete variable domain, with remaining parts taken from reference TRBV18 and TRBJ1-4, reads NAGVMQNPRHLVRRRGQEARLRCSPMKGHSHVYWYRQLPEEGLKFMVYLQKENIIDESGMPKERFSAEFPKEGPSILRIQQVVRGDSAAYFCASSNSGTGSEKLFFGSGTQLSVL.

V and J are TRBV4-1 and TRBJ2-2; possibly TRBD1 or TRBD2 for D (5 bases each). Germline V gene data show CDR1 as MGHRA and CDR2 as YSYEKL. The CDR3 contains 15 residues. Trimming left V 3 bases short and J 1 base short, with 9 bases between. The CDR3 is CASSHTRGNTGELFF. In DNA, the CDR3 is TGCGCCAGCAGCCATACTAGGGGGAACACCGGGGAGCTGTTTTTT.